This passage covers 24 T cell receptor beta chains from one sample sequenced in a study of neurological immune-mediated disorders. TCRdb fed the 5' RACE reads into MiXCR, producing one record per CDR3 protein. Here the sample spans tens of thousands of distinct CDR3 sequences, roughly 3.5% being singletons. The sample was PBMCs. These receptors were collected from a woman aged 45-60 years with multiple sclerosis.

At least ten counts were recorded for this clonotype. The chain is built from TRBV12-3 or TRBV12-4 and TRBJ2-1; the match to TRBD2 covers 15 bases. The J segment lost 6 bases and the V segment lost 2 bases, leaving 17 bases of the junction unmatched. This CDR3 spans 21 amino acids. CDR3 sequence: CASSLLKQRGLAGGIGNEQFF. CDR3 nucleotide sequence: TGTGCCAGCAGTTTACTAAAACAGAGAGGACTAGCGGGGGGGATCGGCAATGAGCAGTTCTTC.

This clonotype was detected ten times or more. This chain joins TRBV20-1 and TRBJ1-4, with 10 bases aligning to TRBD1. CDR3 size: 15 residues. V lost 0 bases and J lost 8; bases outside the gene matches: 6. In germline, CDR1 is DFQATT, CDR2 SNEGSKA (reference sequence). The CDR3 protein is CSAREVGTGVEKLFF. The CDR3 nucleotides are TGCAGTGCTAGAGAAGTGGGGACAGGGGTCGAAAAACTGTTTTTT.

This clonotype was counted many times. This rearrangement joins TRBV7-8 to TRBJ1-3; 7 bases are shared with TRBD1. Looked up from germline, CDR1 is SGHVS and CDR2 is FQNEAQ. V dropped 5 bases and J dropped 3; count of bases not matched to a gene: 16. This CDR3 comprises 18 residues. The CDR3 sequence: CASSLRFPGGINGNTIYF. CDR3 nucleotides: TGTGCCAGCAGCCTGAGATTTCCAGGGGGGATAAATGGAAACACCATATATTTT.

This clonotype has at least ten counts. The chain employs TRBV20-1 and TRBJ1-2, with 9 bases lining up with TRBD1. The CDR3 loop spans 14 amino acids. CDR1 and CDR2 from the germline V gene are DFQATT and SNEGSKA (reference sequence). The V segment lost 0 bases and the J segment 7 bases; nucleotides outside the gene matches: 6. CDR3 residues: CSARDLGQGGGYTF. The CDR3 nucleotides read TGCAGTGCTAGAGATTTGGGACAGGGTGGTGGCTACACCTTC.

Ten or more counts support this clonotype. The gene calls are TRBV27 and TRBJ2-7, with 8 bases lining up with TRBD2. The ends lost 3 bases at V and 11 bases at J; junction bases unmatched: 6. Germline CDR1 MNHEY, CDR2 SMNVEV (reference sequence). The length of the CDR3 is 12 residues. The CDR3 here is CASSFGAGVEYF. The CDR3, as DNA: TGTGCCAGCAGTTTTGGAGCGGGGGTGGAGTACTTC.

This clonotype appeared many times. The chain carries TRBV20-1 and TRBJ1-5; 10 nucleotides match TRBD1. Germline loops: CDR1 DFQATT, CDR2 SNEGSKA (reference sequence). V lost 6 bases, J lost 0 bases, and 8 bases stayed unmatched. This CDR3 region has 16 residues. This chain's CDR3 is CSAPETGGHSNQPQHF. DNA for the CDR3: TGCAGTGCACCCGAGACAGGGGGCCATAGCAATCAGCCCCAGCATTTT.

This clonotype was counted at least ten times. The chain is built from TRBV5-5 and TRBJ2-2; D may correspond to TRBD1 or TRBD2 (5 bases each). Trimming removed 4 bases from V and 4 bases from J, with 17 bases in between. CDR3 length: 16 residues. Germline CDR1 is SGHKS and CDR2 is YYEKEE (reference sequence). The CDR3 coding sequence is TGTGCCAGCAGCACGTCCGGGACGACCCTCACCGGGGAGCTGTTTTTT. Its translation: CASSTSGTTLTGELFF.

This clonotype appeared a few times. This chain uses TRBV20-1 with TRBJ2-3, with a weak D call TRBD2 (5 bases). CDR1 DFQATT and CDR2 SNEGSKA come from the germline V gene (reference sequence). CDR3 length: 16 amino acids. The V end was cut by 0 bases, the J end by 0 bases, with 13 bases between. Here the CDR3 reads CSARDTKRLSTDTQYF. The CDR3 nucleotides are TGCAGTGCTAGAGATACAAAGCGGTTAAGCACAGATACGCAGTATTTT.

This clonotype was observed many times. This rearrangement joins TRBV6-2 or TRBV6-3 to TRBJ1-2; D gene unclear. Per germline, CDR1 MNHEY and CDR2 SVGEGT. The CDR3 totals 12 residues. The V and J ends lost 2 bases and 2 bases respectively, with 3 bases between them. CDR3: CASSYGNYGYTF. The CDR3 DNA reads TGTGCCAGCAGTTACGGGAACTATGGCTACACCTTC.

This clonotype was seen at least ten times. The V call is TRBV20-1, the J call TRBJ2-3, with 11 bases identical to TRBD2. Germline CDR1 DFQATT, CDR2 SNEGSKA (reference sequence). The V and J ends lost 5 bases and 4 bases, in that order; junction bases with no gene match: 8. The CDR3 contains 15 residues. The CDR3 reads CSAGRLAGFPDTQYF. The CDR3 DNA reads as TGCAGTGCTGGCCGACTAGCGGGGTTCCCAGATACGCAGTATTTT.

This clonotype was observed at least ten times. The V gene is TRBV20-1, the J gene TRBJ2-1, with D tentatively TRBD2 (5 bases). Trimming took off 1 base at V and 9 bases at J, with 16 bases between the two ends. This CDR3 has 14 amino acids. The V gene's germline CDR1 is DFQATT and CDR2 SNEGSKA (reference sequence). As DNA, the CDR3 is TGCAGTGCTAGAGCCCCCCCAGCGGCGGGTGAGCAGTTCTTC. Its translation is CSARAPPAAGEQFF.

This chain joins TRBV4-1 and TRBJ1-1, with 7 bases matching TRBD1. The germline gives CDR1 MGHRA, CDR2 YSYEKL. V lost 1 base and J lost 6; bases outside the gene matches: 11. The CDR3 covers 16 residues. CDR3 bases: TGCGCCAGCAGCCAAGGAGAGTGGGCAGGGGGACCTGAAGCTTTCTTT. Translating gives CASSQGEWAGGPEAFF.

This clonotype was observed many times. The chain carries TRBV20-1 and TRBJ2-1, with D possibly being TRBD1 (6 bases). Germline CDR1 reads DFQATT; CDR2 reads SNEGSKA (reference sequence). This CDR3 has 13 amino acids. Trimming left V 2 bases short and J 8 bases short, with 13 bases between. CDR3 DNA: TGCAGTGCTAGACCGTTACAGGGTTATGAGCAGTTCTTC. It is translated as CSARPLQGYEQFF.

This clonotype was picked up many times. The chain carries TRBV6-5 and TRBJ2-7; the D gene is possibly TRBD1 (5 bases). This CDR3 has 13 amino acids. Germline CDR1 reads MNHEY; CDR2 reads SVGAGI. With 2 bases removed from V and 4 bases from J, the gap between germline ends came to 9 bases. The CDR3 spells CASSYTTEYEQYF. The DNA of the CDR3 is TGTGCCAGCAGTTACACGACAGAGTACGAGCAGTACTTC.

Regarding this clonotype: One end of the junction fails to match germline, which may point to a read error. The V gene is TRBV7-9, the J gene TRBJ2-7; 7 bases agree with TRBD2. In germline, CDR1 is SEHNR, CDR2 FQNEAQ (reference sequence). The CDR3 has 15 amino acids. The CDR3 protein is CASSPGGTAPYEQYF. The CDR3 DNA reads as TGTGCCAGCAGCCCCGGGGGGACCGCTCCCTACGAACAGTACTTC.

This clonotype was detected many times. In nucleotides, the CDR3 is TGCAGTGCTCGGCGGGGGGGACAAGAGACCCAGTACTTC. Protein product: CSARRGGQETQYF. The chain employs TRBV20-1 and TRBJ2-5; 9 positions agree with TRBD2. The V gene's germline CDR1 is DFQATT and CDR2 SNEGSKA (reference sequence). The CDR3 runs 13 residues. J lost 2 bases, V lost 5 bases, and 3 bases had no gene match.

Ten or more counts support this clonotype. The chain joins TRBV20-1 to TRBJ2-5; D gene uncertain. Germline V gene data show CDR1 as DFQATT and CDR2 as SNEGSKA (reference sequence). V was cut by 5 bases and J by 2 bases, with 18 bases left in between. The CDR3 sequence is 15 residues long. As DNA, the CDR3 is TGCAGTGCTGGGCCCGGTGTCAGCGTACAAGAGACCCAGTACTTC. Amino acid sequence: CSAGPGVSVQETQYF.

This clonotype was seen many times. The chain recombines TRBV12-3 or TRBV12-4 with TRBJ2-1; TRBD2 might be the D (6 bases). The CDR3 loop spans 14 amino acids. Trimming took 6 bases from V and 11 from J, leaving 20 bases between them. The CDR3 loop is CASSLPPGTPQQFF. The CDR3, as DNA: TGTGCCAGCAGCCTCCCCCCCGGGACTCCACAGCAGTTCTTC.

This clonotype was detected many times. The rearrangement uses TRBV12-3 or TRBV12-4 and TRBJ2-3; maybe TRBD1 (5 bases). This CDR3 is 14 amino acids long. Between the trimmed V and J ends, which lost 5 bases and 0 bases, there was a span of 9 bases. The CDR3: CASSQGTSTDTQYF. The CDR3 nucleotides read TGTGCCAGCAGTCAGGGTACTAGCACAGATACGCAGTATTTT.

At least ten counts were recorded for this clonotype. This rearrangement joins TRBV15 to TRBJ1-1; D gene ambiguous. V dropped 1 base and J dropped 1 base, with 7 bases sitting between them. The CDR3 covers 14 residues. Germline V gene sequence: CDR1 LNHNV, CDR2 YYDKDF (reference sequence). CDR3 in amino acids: CATSRGGSNTEAFF. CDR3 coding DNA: TGTGCCACCAGCAGAGGTGGGTCGAACACTGAAGCTTTCTTT.

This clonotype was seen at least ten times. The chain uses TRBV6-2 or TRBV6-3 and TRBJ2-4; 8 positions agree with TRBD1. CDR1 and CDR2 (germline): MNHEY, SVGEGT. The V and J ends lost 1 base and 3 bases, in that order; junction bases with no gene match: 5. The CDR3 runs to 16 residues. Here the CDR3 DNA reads TGTGCCAGCAGTTACTGGGGACAGGAGATCAAAAACATTCAGTACTTC. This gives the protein CASSYWGQEIKNIQYF.

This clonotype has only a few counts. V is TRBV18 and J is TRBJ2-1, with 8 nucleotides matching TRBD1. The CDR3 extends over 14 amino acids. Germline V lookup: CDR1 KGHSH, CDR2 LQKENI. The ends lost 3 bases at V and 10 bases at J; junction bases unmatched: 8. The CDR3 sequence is CASSPMMTGAEQFF. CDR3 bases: TGTGCCAGCTCACCTATGATGACAGGGGCAGAGCAGTTCTTC.

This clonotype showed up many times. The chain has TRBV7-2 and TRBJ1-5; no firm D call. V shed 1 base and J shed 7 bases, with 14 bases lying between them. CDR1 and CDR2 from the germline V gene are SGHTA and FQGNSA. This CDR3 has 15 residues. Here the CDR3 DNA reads TGTGCCAGCAGCTTAGTATCGCGACAAGGACAGCCCCAGCATTTT. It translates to CASSLVSRQGQPQHF.

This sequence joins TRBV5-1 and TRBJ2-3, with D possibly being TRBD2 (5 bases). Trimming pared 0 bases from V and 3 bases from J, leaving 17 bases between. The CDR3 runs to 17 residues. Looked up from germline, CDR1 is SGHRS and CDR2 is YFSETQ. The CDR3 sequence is CASSLARGKRRTDTQYF. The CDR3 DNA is TGCGCCAGCAGCTTGGCCAGAGGGAAACGTAGAACAGATACGCAGTATTTT. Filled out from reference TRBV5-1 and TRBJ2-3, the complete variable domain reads KAGVTQTPRYLIKTRGQQVTLSCSPISGHRSVSWYQQTPGQGLQFLFEYFSETQRNKGNFPGRFSGRQFSNSRSEMNVSTLELGDSALYLCASSLARGKRRTDTQYFGPGTRLTVL.